Listed here are 3 T cell receptor beta chains from one sample, sequenced in a study of Ad26.COV2.S vaccination and SARS-CoV-2 variants. Measured with immunoSEQ multiplex PCR; TCRdb has only the in-frame clones, and not every one. The repertoire consists of about 350,000 clones, with about 89% occurring once and the leading ten covering around 5%. Indicated treatment: some 20 received Ad26.COV2.S at low or high dose, single or two shots; roughly five received placebo; per-sample allocation not given. On day 63 after the first injection, vaccine and placebo recipients gave samples. Source: peripheral blood, taken in a trial of Ad26.COV2.S vaccine versus placebo. The origin of the receptors is a person between 18 and 65 years old who received the Ad26.COV2.S COVID-19 vaccine or a placebo.

The V call is TRBV19, the J call TRBJ2-2; no clear D gene. V lost 5 bases and J lost 3, with 10 bases in between. The CDR3 is 14 amino acids. Germline V gives CDR1 LNHDA, CDR2 SQIVND (reference sequence). CDR3 nucleotide sequence: TGTGCCAGTAGTGGACGGACGGACACCGGGGAGCTGTTTTTT. This codes for CASSGRTDTGELFF. Variable domain in full (rest from reference TRBV19 and TRBJ2-2): DGGITQSPKYLFRKEGQNVTLSCEQNLNHDAMYWYRQDPGQGLRLIYYSQIVNDFQKGDIAEGYSVSREKKESFPLTVTSAQKNPTAFYLCASSGRTDTGELFFGEGSRLTVL.

The chain is built from TRBV13 and TRBJ1-2; no clear D. Germline CDR1 is PRHDT and CDR2 is FYEKMQ (reference sequence). There are 17 residues in the CDR3. V was trimmed by 5 bases and J by 8 bases, leaving 27 bases between them. The CDR3 DNA is TGTGCCAGCAGCCCCCGCCGGACGGACCCTCTTAGGTTGGGCTACACCTTC. Residues: CASSPRRTDPLRLGYTF.

This clone showed up just once. The chain uses TRBV4-3 and TRBJ1-5; D uncertain. The CDR3 runs to 13 residues. V was shortened by 6 bases and J by 7 bases, with 13 bases between the two germline ends. CDR1 and CDR2 (germline): LGHNA, YSLEER. DNA for the CDR3: TGCGCCAGCAGTCTAACAGTGGGGCAGCCCCAGCATTTT. Protein sequence: CASSLTVGQPQHF.